This record looks at one TCR beta chain sequence and its context. These data belong to a study of blood T cell repertoires in COVID-19. Study-wide background: Sites across the United States, Italy and Spain contributed samples from acute and convalescent COVID-19.

V gave up 4 bases and J gave up 8 bases; unmatched junction bases: 11. Looked up from germline, CDR1 is SGHDN and CDR2 is FVKESK. The CDR3 totals 14 residues. Clones were sequenced by immunoSEQ multiplex PCR, and TCRdb holds only the in-frame ones, with some missing. The table lists approximately 110,000 clones, 82% of them singletons, with 6.5% to 10% in the top ten. The genes are TRBV14 and TRBJ2-7, with 7 bases identical to TRBD1. Sequences were obtained from peripheral blood. The TCR was taken from a man aged 70-80 years with acute or convalescent COVID-19. CDR3 sequence (DNA): TGTGCCAGCAGCCCGGCTCACAGGGGTGGACAGCAGTACTTC. Protein product: CASSPAHRGGQQYF.